This T cell receptor (beta chain) comes out of a study of blood T cell repertoires in COVID-19 (dated by TCRdb to 2019 to 2021). Describing the broader study: Samples covering the acute and convalescent phases of COVID-19 were provided by collaborators in the United States, Italy and Spain. The prospective study material was composed of cDNA or gDNA derived from T cells, B-cell-depleted T cells, or PBMCs. Deeply sampled blood TCRbeta repertoires from subjects exposed to, actively infected with, or recovered from COVID-19 were included in the dataset. The repertoires were released in a freely available public database intended as a resource for research on the immune response to SARS-CoV-2. The samples were drawn from two sources: the first 160 participants of the ongoing ImmuneRACE study, and 1,254 subjects contributed by 6 global collaborators. Sample metadata almost always included a de-identified subject ID, COVID-19 status, age in years and sex. Where available, HLA class I and class II types were taken from metadata supplied by the sample provider and were not determined by assay-based typing.

Whole blood was collected in K2EDTA tubes by collaborating institutions according to the institutions' own protocols. For TCRbeta analysis, collaborators shipped samples as frozen whole blood, isolated PBMCs, or DNA extracted from either of those sample types. Deletion took 4 bases off V and 7 bases off J, with a span of 14 bases between the germline ends. From its cysteine to its phenylalanine, the CDR3 spans 13 amino acids. Just the 39-base CDR3 DNA is kept, in frame starting at base 1. From a lookup of the germline V gene, CDR1 and CDR2 are SGHTA and FQGTGA. Results the study describes overall, beyond this receptor: How much clinical and demographic metadata was included differed by source and by participant, and the metadata was provided uncurated.

TCRbeta CDR3 regions were amplified from genomic DNA by means of the immunoSEQ Assay, a bias-controlled multiplex PCR. The paper's data handling went like this. Within the assay, amplification of reference gene primers was used to estimate how many nucleated cells each sample contained. To quantify the absolute abundance of each unique TCRbeta CDR3 rearrangement, sequence reads were collapsed and filtered. For each sample, productive Simpson clonality was calculated by taking the square root of Simpson's diversity index across productive rearrangements. The immuneACCESS repertoire file appears here via TCRdb, limited to in-frame rearrangements. These files lack a portion of the clones; in checked studies, under half of the deficit traces to unresolved V genes, and the cause of the others is not known. V and J calls and clone size come straight from that table; D and trimming were deduced from the DNA. For this sample there are tens of thousands of clones; more than 70% appear just once. Jointly, the top ten make up under 8% of the sample.

Note on this clone: Its specific antigen is unknown. Base-call qualities are not available, and no considerably larger clone is one nucleotide away.

This clonotype was obtained from a man aged 55 to 70 with active or convalescent COVID-19. Sequencing used peripheral blood. The chain uses TRBV7-3 and TRBJ2-7; matching of 6 bases hints at TRBD2 as the D gene. The CDR3 is CASSSLGGREQYF. The sequenced DNA is TGTGCCAGCAGCTCCCTGGGAGGACGGGAGCAGTACTTC.